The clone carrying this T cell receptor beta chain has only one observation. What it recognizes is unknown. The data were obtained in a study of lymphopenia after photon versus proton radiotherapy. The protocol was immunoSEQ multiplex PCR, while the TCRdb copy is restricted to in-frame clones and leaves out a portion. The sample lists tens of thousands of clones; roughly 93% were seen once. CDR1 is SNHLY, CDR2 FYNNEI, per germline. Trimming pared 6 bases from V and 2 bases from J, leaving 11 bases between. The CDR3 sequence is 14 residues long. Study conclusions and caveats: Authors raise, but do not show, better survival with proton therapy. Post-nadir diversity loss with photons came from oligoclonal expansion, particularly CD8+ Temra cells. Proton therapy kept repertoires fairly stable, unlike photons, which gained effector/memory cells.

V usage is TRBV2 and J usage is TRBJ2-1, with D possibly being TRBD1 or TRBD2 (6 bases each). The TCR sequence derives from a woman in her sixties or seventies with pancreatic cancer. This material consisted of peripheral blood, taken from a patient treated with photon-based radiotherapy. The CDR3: CASRRDTAYNEQFF. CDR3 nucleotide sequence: TGTGCCAGCAGGCGGGACACGGCCTACAATGAGCAGTTCTTC.